This passage covers 29 T cell receptor beta chains from one sample sequenced in a study of radiotherapy plus CTLA-4 blockade in lung cancer. Clones were read by immunoSEQ multiplex PCR, and TCRdb kept only the in-frame ones, dropping some. The sample shows about 76,000 clones, approximately 84% of them seen only once. The sequencing used peripheral blood, collected from a patient treated with radiotherapy plus ipilimumab. The receptors here all came from a human donor with non-small cell lung cancer who had stable disease on radiotherapy plus ipilimumab.

This sequence joins TRBV7-9 and TRBJ2-2; D might be TRBD1 or TRBD2, each matching 5 bases. This CDR3 is built from 15 residues. V was pared by 5 bases and J by 6 bases, with 16 bases between. Germline V gene data show CDR1 as SEHNR and CDR2 as FQNEAQ (reference sequence). Written as DNA, the CDR3 is TGTGCCAGCAGCCCGTCGGGGCCAGGGTCCGGGGAGCTGTTTTTT. Its protein product is CASSPSGPGSGELFF.

This chain uses TRBV9 with TRBJ1-2; TRBD1 is a possible D gene (5 bases). The germline V gene encodes CDR1 SGDLS and CDR2 YYNGEE. The CDR3 contains 15 residues. With 0 bases removed from V and 0 bases from J, the gap between germline ends came to 9 bases. CDR3 in DNA: TGTGCCAGCAGCGTAGTGGACACAGCTAACTATGGCTACACCTTC. This encodes CASSVVDTANYGYTF.

This sequence joins TRBV16 and TRBJ1-1; D not certain. Germline assignment: CDR1 KGHSY and CDR2 FQNENV. This CDR3 is 14 amino acids long. Between the trimmed V and J ends, which lost 4 bases and 1 base, there was a span of 10 bases. The CDR3 bases are TGTGCCAGCAGCCGAACAAAGGGGAACACTGAAGCTTTCTTT. Translated, it gives CASSRTKGNTEAFF. The whole variable domain, remainder taken from reference TRBV16 and TRBJ1-1, is GEEVAQTPKHLVRGEGQKAKLYCAPIKGHSYVFWYQQVLKNEFKFLISFQNENVFDETGMPKERFSAKCLPNSPCSLEIQATKLEDSAVYFCASSRTKGNTEAFFGQGTRLTVV.

The sample holds one count of this clone. This rearrangement joins TRBV5-6 to TRBJ2-1; TRBD2 matches 16 bases. The CDR3 has 16 residues. Per germline, CDR1 SGHDT and CDR2 YYEEEE. Trimming cost V 4 bases and J 7 bases; bases outside gene matches: 5. As DNA, the CDR3 is TGTGCCAGCAGCGGTGGGGGACTAGCGGGAGGGAATGAGCAGTTCTTC. Protein product: CASSGGGLAGGNEQFF.

This chain connects TRBV9 to TRBJ1-2, with unresolved D. V lost 2 bases and J lost 3, with 11 bases in between. The CDR3 totals 14 residues. Germline values: CDR1 SGDLS, CDR2 YYNGEE. Here the CDR3 reads CASSVGPSYYGYTF. In nucleotides, the CDR3 is TGTGCCAGCAGCGTTGGACCTTCCTACTATGGCTACACCTTC.

As DNA, the CDR3 is TGCGCCAGCAGCTTCGGCGACACAGATACGCAGTATTTT. As protein: CASSFGDTDTQYF. The chain combines TRBV5-1 with TRBJ2-3; D is ambiguous. This CDR3 has 13 residues. V shed 2 bases and J shed 2 bases, with 6 bases lying between them. The germline V gene encodes CDR1 SGHRS and CDR2 YFSETQ.

The rearrangement uses TRBV6-1 and TRBJ2-3, with D tentatively TRBD2 (6 bases). The CDR3 runs 14 residues. With 5 bases removed from V and 2 bases from J, the gap between germline ends came to 11 bases. Germline V gene lookup returns CDR1 MNHNS and CDR2 SASEGT. The CDR3 sequence: CASSFRGITDTQYF. In DNA, the CDR3 is TGTGCCAGCAGTTTCCGCGGGATCACAGATACGCAGTATTTT.

This clone was observed a handful of times. The chain recombines TRBV19 with TRBJ2-7; TRBD2 might be the D (6 bases). CDR3 length: 16 amino acids. CDR1 and CDR2 (germline): LNHDA, SQIVND (reference sequence). The V end lost 4 bases, the J end lost 0 bases, and 16 bases lay between the germline ends. The CDR3, as DNA: TGTGCCAGTAGTACAGGAAGGGACGGGAGCTCCTACGAGCAGTACTTC. This gives the protein CASSTGRDGSSYEQYF.

This sequence joins TRBV28 and TRBJ1-4, with D perhaps TRBD1 (5 bases). This CDR3 spans 15 amino acids. Per the germline V gene, CDR1 is MDHEN and CDR2 is SYDVKM. Deletions cut 3 bases from V and 2 bases from J, with 10 bases between. The CDR3 here is CASSFGWGTNEKLFF. CDR3 coding DNA: TGTGCCAGCAGTTTTGGGTGGGGGACTAATGAAAAACTGTTTTTT.

V gene TRBV28 combines with J gene TRBJ1-6, with D hard to call. This CDR3 has 15 residues. Trimming took 7 bases from V and 9 from J, leaving 19 bases between them. In germline, CDR1 is MDHEN, CDR2 SYDVKM. The CDR3 coding sequence is TGTGCCAGCACCTCAGAAGGGCCCAAAGGTTCACCCCTCCACTTT. Amino acid sequence: CASTSEGPKGSPLHF.

CDR3 bases: TGTGCCAGCAGTACCGGGACTAGCGGGAGGCGGGAAGATACGCAGTATTTT. Its translation: CASSTGTSGRREDTQYF. The chain recombines TRBV27 with TRBJ2-3; TRBD2 aligns across 15 bases. Germline V lookup: CDR1 MNHEY, CDR2 SMNVEV (reference sequence). The CDR3 contains 17 residues. V shed 5 bases, J shed 5 bases, and the junction held 8 bases outside the gene matches.

The chain links TRBV5-1 to TRBJ2-3; tentatively, D is TRBD2 (6 bases). The CDR3 is made up of 16 amino acids. Trimming stripped 1 base from V and 0 bases from J, with 12 bases between. The germline gives CDR1 SGHRS, CDR2 YFSETQ. The CDR3 region is CASSLKVAESTDTQYF. The CDR3 region has the DNA TGCGCCAGCAGCTTGAAGGTAGCGGAAAGCACAGATACGCAGTATTTT.

This chain joins TRBV10-2 and TRBJ1-5; TRBD1 is a possible D gene (5 bases). Germline V gene data show CDR1 as WSHSY and CDR2 as SAAADI. V lost 1 base, J lost 8 bases, and 15 bases lay in between. The CDR3 totals 15 residues. The CDR3 protein is CASSEFWGGTEPQHF. Written as DNA, the CDR3 is TGCGCCAGCAGTGAGTTTTGGGGGGGAACGGAGCCCCAGCATTTT.

The chain is built from TRBV7-9 and TRBJ2-2; perhaps TRBD2 as D (6 bases). The CDR3 covers 15 residues. V lost 3 bases to trimming and J lost 7 bases, with 15 bases between them. Germline V CDR1 and CDR2: SEHNR, FQNEAQ (reference sequence). The CDR3 DNA reads TGTGCCAGCAGCTTGCCAGCGGGTATGGGCGGGGAGCTGTTTTTT. Translated: CASSLPAGMGGELFF.

The gene calls are TRBV11-2 and TRBJ1-6; possible D gene TRBD1, 6 bases. The CDR3 is 15 residues long. Deletions cut 3 bases from V and 10 bases from J, with 16 bases between. CDR1 and CDR2 from the germline V gene are SGHAT and FQNNGV. CDR3 protein: CASSFRDKNHSPLHF. In DNA, the CDR3 is TGTGCCAGCAGCTTCCGGGACAAGAATCACTCACCCCTCCACTTT.

The chain uses TRBV11-3 and TRBJ2-2; no firm D call. CDR1 SGHNT and CDR2 YENEEA come from the germline V gene. Trimming cost V 3 bases and J 5 bases, with 4 bases left between them. The CDR3 loop spans 12 amino acids. CDR3 sequence: CASSFDTGELFF. In DNA, the CDR3 is TGTGCCAGCAGCTTTGATACCGGGGAGCTGTTTTTT.

V and J are TRBV6-1 and TRBJ2-3; the D is unclear. Germline V CDR1 and CDR2: MNHNS, SASEGT. Trimming took 8 bases from V and 0 from J, leaving 9 bases between them. The CDR3 is made up of 13 amino acids. The chain's CDR3 is CASLRASTDTQYF. CDR3 in DNA: TGTGCCAGCCTCCGGGCCAGCACAGATACGCAGTATTTT.

This clone was observed a few times. The CDR3 region is CASRDRENSPLHF. CDR3 DNA: TGCGCCAGCCGGGACAGGGAAAATTCACCCCTCCACTTT. The genes are TRBV5-1 and TRBJ1-6; TRBD1 aligns across 9 bases. After removal of 7 bases from V and 7 bases from J, the junction contained 3 bases not matched to a gene. The V gene's germline CDR1 is SGHRS and CDR2 YFSETQ. This CDR3 region has 13 residues.

The V and J genes are TRBV7-9 and TRBJ1-1; no clear D gene. Germline lookup yields CDR1 SEHNR and CDR2 FQNEAQ (reference sequence). The V end lost 1 base, the J end lost 1 base, and 4 bases lay between the germline ends. This CDR3 comprises 13 residues. CDR3 loop: CASSLGANTEAFF. CDR3 DNA: TGTGCCAGCAGCTTAGGGGCGAACACTGAAGCTTTCTTT. Variable domain in full (rest from reference TRBV7-9 and TRBJ1-1): DTGVSQNPRHKITKRGQNVTFRCDPISEHNRLYWYRQTLGQGPEFLTYFQNEAQLEKSRLLSDRFSAERPKGSFSTLEIQRTEQGDSAMYLCASSLGANTEAFFGQGTRLTVV.

The chain carries TRBV10-2 and TRBJ1-2, with D unclear. Per germline, CDR1 WSHSY and CDR2 SAAADI. V lost 0 bases, J lost 2 bases, and 10 bases lay in between. The CDR3 extends over 15 amino acids. The CDR3 loop reads CASSESWKGNYGYTF. The CDR3 DNA reads TGCGCCAGCAGTGAGTCGTGGAAGGGAAACTATGGCTACACCTTC.

The chain uses TRBV19 and TRBJ2-1; 14 nucleotides line up with TRBD2. V gave up 4 bases and J gave up 7 bases; unmatched junction bases: 0. Germline V gene sequence: CDR1 LNHDA, CDR2 SQIVND (reference sequence). This CDR3 contains 14 residues. CDR3 region: CASSRTSGRNEQFF. The CDR3 DNA reads as TGTGCCAGTAGTAGGACTAGCGGGAGGAATGAGCAGTTCTTC.

Of note for this clone: Other DNA sequences of this sample code for an identical CDR3. V is TRBV6-5 and J is TRBJ1-3; D is ambiguous. Germline V gene lookup returns CDR1 MNHEY and CDR2 SVGAGI. Deletions cut 5 bases from V and 0 bases from J, with 11 bases between. The CDR3 sequence is 15 residues long. Written as DNA, the CDR3 is TGTGCCAGCAGTACCCCTCCGGTCTCTGGAAACACCATATATTTT. It is translated as CASSTPPVSGNTIYF.

The chain has TRBV7-8 and TRBJ2-1; 12 positions agree with TRBD1. This CDR3 region has 16 residues. Germline lookup yields CDR1 SGHVS and CDR2 FQNEAQ. The ends lost 3 bases at V and 5 bases at J; junction bases unmatched: 5. CDR3 amino acids: CASSFPGQGADNEQFF. DNA for the CDR3: TGTGCCAGCAGCTTCCCGGGACAGGGGGCGGACAATGAGCAGTTCTTC.

In its sample, this clone was seen once. The rearrangement links TRBV7-8 to TRBJ2-3, with 8 bases that match TRBD2. Germline V gene data show CDR1 as SGHVS and CDR2 as FQNEAQ. J was trimmed by 7 bases and V by 3 bases; bases with no gene match: 9. This CDR3 has 15 residues. The CDR3 nucleotides are TGTGCCAGCAGCTTTGGGCGGGAGGTAGTAAATACGCAGTATTTT. Translating it yields CASSFGREVVNTQYF.

V is TRBV11-3 and J is TRBJ2-1, with 10 bases that match TRBD2. Germline loops: CDR1 SGHNT, CDR2 YENEEA. V dropped 4 bases and J dropped 3; count of bases not matched to a gene: 3. This CDR3 is 15 amino acids long. The CDR3 DNA sequence: TGTGCCAGCAGCTACCTAGCGGGGGACTACAATGAGCAGTTCTTC. It yields the protein CASSYLAGDYNEQFF.

The V gene is TRBV18, the J gene TRBJ2-7, with D unresolved. V was shortened by 3 bases and J by 6 bases, with 18 bases between the two germline ends. This CDR3 comprises 15 residues. Germline assignment: CDR1 KGHSH and CDR2 LQKENI. CDR3 amino acids: CASSPRPMQSGEQYF. The CDR3 coding sequence is TGTGCCAGCTCACCCAGACCGATGCAATCTGGCGAGCAGTACTTC.

The V call is TRBV7-9, the J call TRBJ2-7; 7 nucleotides line up with TRBD1. In germline, CDR1 is SEHNR, CDR2 FQNEAQ (reference sequence). With 5 bases clipped from V and 2 bases from J, the junction kept 12 bases outside the gene matches. This CDR3 is 16 amino acids long. CDR3 bases: TGTGCCAGCAGCAGAGAAGAGACAGGGAACACCTACGAGCAGTACTTC. It specifies CASSREETGNTYEQYF.

This chain uses TRBV6-5 with TRBJ1-2, with D hard to call. The germline V gene encodes CDR1 MNHEY and CDR2 SVGAGI. The CDR3 contains 13 residues. V shed 2 bases and J shed 0 bases, with 4 bases lying between them. The CDR3 DNA reads TGTGCCAGCAGTTACATGACTAACTATGGCTACACCTTC. Its protein is CASSYMTNYGYTF.

This chain joins TRBV27 and TRBJ1-1, with D unclear. V dropped 2 bases and J dropped 1 base, with 8 bases sitting between them. The CDR3 sequence is 14 residues long. Germline V lookup: CDR1 MNHEY, CDR2 SMNVEV (reference sequence). CDR3 nucleotides: TGTGCCAGCAGTTTAGCGGTCCGGAACACTGAAGCTTTCTTT. Translation: CASSLAVRNTEAFF.